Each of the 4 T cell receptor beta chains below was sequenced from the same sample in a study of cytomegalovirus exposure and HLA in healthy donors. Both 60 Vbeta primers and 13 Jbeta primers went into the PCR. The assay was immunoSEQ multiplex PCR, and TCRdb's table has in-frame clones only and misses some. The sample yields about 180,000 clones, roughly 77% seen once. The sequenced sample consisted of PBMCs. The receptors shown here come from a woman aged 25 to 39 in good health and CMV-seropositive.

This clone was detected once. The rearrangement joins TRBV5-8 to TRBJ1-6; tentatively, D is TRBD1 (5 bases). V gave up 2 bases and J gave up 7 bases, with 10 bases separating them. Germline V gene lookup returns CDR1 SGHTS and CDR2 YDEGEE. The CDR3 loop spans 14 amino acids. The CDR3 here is CASSLTGENSPLHF. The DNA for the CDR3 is TGTGCCAGCAGCTTAACAGGCGAGAATTCACCCCTCCACTTT.

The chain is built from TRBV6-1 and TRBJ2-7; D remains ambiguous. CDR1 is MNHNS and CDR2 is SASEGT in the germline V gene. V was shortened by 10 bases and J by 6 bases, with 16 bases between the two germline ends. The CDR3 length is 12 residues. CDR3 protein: CAIRLEIAEQYF. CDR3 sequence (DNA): TGTGCCATCCGCCTCGAGATTGCCGAGCAGTACTTC.

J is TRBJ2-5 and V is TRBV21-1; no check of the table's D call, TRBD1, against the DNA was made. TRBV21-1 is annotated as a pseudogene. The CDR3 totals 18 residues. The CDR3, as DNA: TGTGCCAGAAGCAAAAGGGCACAGGGGGCGGGGAAACAAGAGACCCAGTACTTC. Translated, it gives CARSKRAQGAGKQETQYF.

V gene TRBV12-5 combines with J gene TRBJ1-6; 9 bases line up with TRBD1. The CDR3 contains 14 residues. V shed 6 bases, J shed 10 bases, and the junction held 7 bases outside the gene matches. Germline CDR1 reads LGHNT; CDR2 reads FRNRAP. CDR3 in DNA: TGTGCTAGTGGGATGGGACAGGGTATCTCACCCCTCCACTTT. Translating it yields CASGMGQGISPLHF. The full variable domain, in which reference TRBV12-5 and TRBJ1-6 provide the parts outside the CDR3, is DARVTQTPRHKVTEMGQEVTMRCQPILGHNTVFWYRQTMMQGLELLAYFRNRAPLDDSGMPKDRFSAEMPDATLATLKIQPSEPRDSAVYFCASGMGQGISPLHFGNGTRLTVT.